This TCR beta chain was obtained from a study of T-cell memory formation after mild COVID-19. TCRdb ran MiXCR on the 5' RACE reads and lists one entry per CDR3 protein. The sample consists of over 35,000 distinct CDR3 sequences, about a tenth of them appearing once. Germline CDR1 and CDR2: SGHNT and YYREEE (reference sequence). Trimming removed 0 bases from V and 2 bases from J; junction bases left unmatched: 2. The CDR3 has 15 residues. V gene TRBV5-4 combines with J gene TRBJ2-3, with 8 positions matching TRBD1. Sequenced material: PBMCs or a T cell subset sorted from them (not recorded which). The TCR was taken from an adult woman who had mild COVID-19 (a few samples of this study predate the infection). Cell type and time point are not known. Written as DNA, the CDR3 is TGTGCCAGCAGCTTGGGGACAGGGAACACAGATACGCAGTATTTT. Translated: CASSLGTGNTDTQYF.